This TCR beta chain is from a study of shared clonotypes between healthy human individuals. Notes on the study in general: Sequencing of the sorted subsets was shown by rarefaction to be incomplete despite large depth. Shared across a few donors were roughly 5.3% of the naive CD4 clonotypes.

Splitting of each subset's genomic DNA was done evenly across several immunoSEQ plates. Only in-frame clones appear in the TCRdb table, and some are missing; sequencing was by immunoSEQ multiplex PCR. Of 640,000 or so clones in the sample, 60% to 80% are singletons; the top ten hold 1.5% to 2%. Trimming stripped 0 bases from V and 4 bases from J, with 14 bases between. The germline gives CDR1 SGHRS, CDR2 YFSETQ. The CDR3 spans 16 residues. Into CD45RA+ naive and CD45RA-negative memory subsets, the CD4+ cells were split. Turning to this clone: The antigen is not known.

The chain combines TRBV5-1 with TRBJ2-1; D is undetermined. Sequenced material: memory CD4+ T cells sorted from blood. Subset denoted: CD45RA-negative fraction. The TCR was taken from a woman in her 30s in good health. For the CDR3, the DNA is TGCGCCAGCAGCTTGGGATGGTCTCAGCTTTACAATGAGCAGTTCTTC. Its protein is CASSLGWSQLYNEQFF.